This TCR beta chain was identified during a study of CD8+ T cells in alopecia areata. Overall study context: Each day, treated patients took oral tofacitinib twice, at 5 to 10 mg per dose. The drug, tofacitinib, lasted 6 to 18 months, followed by 6 months off drug.

Trimming shortened V by 6 bases and J by 3 bases, and 14 bases separated the two germline ends. CDR1 and CDR2 (germline): MNHEY, SMNVEV (reference sequence). The CDR3 has 14 amino acids. Notes on this clone: Its antigen is not known.

Study-wide results and caveats: Scalp sequencing captures resident alphabeta T cells of normal skin too.

RNA was isolated and reverse transcribed to cDNA, the sequencing template. TCRdb keeps only in-frame clones here, not all; method: immunoSEQ multiplex PCR. The table shows 200,000 or so clones, with around three fifths occurring only once. Sample: CD4+ T cells sorted from blood, taken at week 0. This receptor was taken from a human donor with alopecia areata. The chain recombines TRBV27 with TRBJ2-5, with a possible D match to TRBD1 (7 bases). This CDR3 reads CASRRQGGEETQYF. CDR3 sequence (DNA): TGTGCCAGCAGACGACAGGGCGGGGAAGAGACCCAGTACTTC.